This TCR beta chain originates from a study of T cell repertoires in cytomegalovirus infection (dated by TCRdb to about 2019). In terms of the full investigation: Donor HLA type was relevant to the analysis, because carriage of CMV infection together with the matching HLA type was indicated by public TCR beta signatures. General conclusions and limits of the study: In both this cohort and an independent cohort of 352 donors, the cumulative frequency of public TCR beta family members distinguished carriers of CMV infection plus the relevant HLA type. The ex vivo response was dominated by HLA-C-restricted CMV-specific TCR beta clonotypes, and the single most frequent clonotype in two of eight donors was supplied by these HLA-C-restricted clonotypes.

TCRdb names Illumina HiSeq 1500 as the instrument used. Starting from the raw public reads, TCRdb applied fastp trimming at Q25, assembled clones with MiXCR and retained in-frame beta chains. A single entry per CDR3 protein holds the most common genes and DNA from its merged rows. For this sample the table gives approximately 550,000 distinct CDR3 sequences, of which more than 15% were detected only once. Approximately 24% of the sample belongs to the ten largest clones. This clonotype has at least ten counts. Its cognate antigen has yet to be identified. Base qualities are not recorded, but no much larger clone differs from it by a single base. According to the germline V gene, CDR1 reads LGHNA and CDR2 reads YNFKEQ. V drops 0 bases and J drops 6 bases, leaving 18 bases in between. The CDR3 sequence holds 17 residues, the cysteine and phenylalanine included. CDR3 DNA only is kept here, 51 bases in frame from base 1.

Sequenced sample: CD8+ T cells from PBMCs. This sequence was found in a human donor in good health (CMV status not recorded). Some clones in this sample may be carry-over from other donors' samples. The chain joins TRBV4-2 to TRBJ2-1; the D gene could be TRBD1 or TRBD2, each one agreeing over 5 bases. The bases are TGTGCCAGCAGCCAAGACCCTTCGGGGCCCCGGTTCAATGAGCAGTTCTTC. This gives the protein CASSQDPSGPRFNEQFF.